Below, 30 T cell receptor beta chains from the same sample are listed, as sequenced in a study of blood T cell repertoires in COVID-19. The table came from immunoSEQ multiplex PCR; TCRdb's copy has only in-frame clones and leaves some out. This sample has about 150,000 clones, with 70% to 85% found just once. Sample: peripheral blood. Every receptor here comes from a woman in her sixties with acute or convalescent COVID-19.

This clone was observed a single time. An end of the junction differs from the germline gene, which may be a read error. This chain uses TRBV7-9 with TRBJ1-6, with D maybe TRBD1 (6 bases). This CDR3 contains 16 residues. The germline gives CDR1 SEHNR, CDR2 FQNEAQ (reference sequence). The CDR3 region is CASSLEGRGHNSPLYF. CDR3 nucleotides: TGTGCCAGCAGCTTAGAAGGCAGGGGCCATAATTCACCCCTCTACTTT.

This rearrangement joins TRBV18 to TRBJ1-1; D unresolved. V was cut by 1 base and J by 0 bases, with 12 bases left in between. The CDR3 totals 16 residues. Germline lookup yields CDR1 KGHSH and CDR2 LQKENI. CDR3 DNA sequence: TGTGCCAGCTCACCACGAGGCCCCGCTGTGAACACTGAAGCTTTCTTT. The encoded protein is CASSPRGPAVNTEAFF. The whole variable domain, remainder taken from reference TRBV18 and TRBJ1-1, is NAGVMQNPRHLVRRRGQEARLRCSPMKGHSHVYWYRQLPEEGLKFMVYLQKENIIDESGMPKERFSAEFPKEGPSILRIQQVVRGDSAAYFCASSPRGPAVNTEAFFGQGTRLTVV.

The chain combines TRBV18 with TRBJ1-4; 7 positions agree with TRBD1. After removal of 11 bases from V and 5 bases from J, the junction contained 8 bases not matched to a gene. Germline CDR1 is KGHSH and CDR2 is LQKENI. This CDR3 has 13 amino acids. In DNA form, the CDR3 reads TGTGCCGCCAGAGGGGGCGCGAATGAAAAACTGTTTTTT. Its translation is CAARGGANEKLFF.

The genes are TRBV7-9 and TRBJ1-2; 7 bases match TRBD1. J was trimmed by 6 bases and V by 5 bases; bases with no gene match: 9. Per germline, CDR1 SEHNR and CDR2 FQNEAQ (reference sequence). The CDR3 totals 14 residues. CDR3 sequence (DNA): TGTGCCAGCAGCCCCCCGAACAGGGGAAATGGCTACACCTTC. The encoded protein is CASSPPNRGNGYTF. Combining the CDR3 with reference TRBV7-9 and TRBJ1-2 gives the whole variable domain DTGVSQNPRHKITKRGQNVTFRCDPISEHNRLYWYRQTLGQGPEFLTYFQNEAQLEKSRLLSDRFSAERPKGSFSTLEIQRTEQGDSAMYLCASSPPNRGNGYTFGSGTRLTVV.

The chain is built from TRBV3-1 (or the pseudogene TRBV3-2) and TRBJ1-5, with D possibly matching TRBD1 (5 bases). Germline CDR1 and CDR2: LGHDT and YNNKEL (reference sequence). This CDR3 has 15 amino acids. The V end lost 6 bases, the J end lost 1 base, and 13 bases lay between the germline ends. The DNA for the CDR3 is TGTGCCAGCAGTCCGACCGGGGGGAGCAATCAGCCCCAGCATTTT. Protein: CASSPTGGSNQPQHF.

This chain links TRBV11-2 with TRBJ2-7, with 11 bases lining up with TRBD1. V shed 6 bases, J shed 3 bases, and the junction held 7 bases outside the gene matches. The length of the CDR3 is 15 residues. Germline V CDR1 and CDR2: SGHAT, FQNNGV. CDR3 amino acids: CASSPGQGGLYEQYF. CDR3 nucleotide sequence: TGTGCCAGCAGTCCGGGACAGGGGGGCCTCTACGAGCAGTACTTC.

This clone was recorded only once. The rearrangement joins TRBV7-3 to TRBJ2-2, with TRBD1 as a possible D gene (5 bases). This CDR3 contains 17 residues. The V gene lost 2 bases and the J gene lost 3 bases, with 16 bases spanning the gap. Germline V gene sequence: CDR1 SGHTA, CDR2 FQGTGA. CDR3 amino acids: CASSLSPGSVDTGELFF. CDR3 in DNA: TGTGCCAGCAGCTTATCCCCAGGGTCGGTCGACACCGGGGAGCTGTTTTTT.

The CDR3 DNA is TGTGCCAGTAGTATCCGGGGACAGGGGGCCGATAGCAATCAGCCCCAGCATTTT. Amino acids: CASSIRGQGADSNQPQHF. The chain couples TRBV19 to TRBJ1-5, with TRBD1 matching over 12 bases. In germline, CDR1 is LNHDA, CDR2 SQIVND (reference sequence). Trimming took 3 bases from V and 0 from J; bases not matched to a gene: 6. The CDR3 spans 18 residues.

The chain couples TRBV18 to TRBJ1-2; D is undetermined. The CDR3 is 14 residues long. Germline CDR1 and CDR2: KGHSH and LQKENI. The germline V and J ends were trimmed by 6 bases and 4 bases, with 15 bases remaining between them. The CDR3 nucleotides read TGTGCCAGCTCGACAAACGCACAATTCTATGGCTACACCTTC. Protein sequence: CASSTNAQFYGYTF.

This clone has just one count. CDR3 in amino acids: CASSPYGRGGTDTQYF. In nucleotides, the CDR3 is TGTGCCAGCAGCCCCTACGGGCGGGGAGGCACAGATACGCAGTATTTT. The chain is built from TRBV3-1 (or the pseudogene TRBV3-2) and TRBJ2-3, with D possibly matching TRBD2 (6 bases). V was cut by 4 bases and J by 1 base, with 15 bases left in between. The CDR3 has 16 residues. Germline lookup yields CDR1 LGHDT and CDR2 YNNKEL (reference sequence).

This clone was seen more than once but under ten times. This rearrangement joins TRBV30 to TRBJ1-1, with D perhaps TRBD1 (6 bases). The CDR3 has 13 amino acids. The V gene's germline CDR1 is GTSNPN and CDR2 SVGIG (reference sequence). V was trimmed by 4 bases and J by 5 bases, leaving 14 bases between them. CDR3 loop: CAWTPGAETEAFF. In nucleotides, the CDR3 is TGTGCCTGGACCCCAGGGGCGGAGACTGAAGCTTTCTTT.

The chain couples TRBV2 to TRBJ1-5; 7 nucleotides line up with TRBD1. CDR3 length equals 15 residues. With V trimmed by 6 bases and J by 0 bases, 5 bases remained unmatched. Per germline, CDR1 SNHLY and CDR2 FYNNEI. The CDR3 DNA is TGTGCCAGCAGACGGGACAGTTATAGCAATCAGCCCCAGCATTTT. Amino acid sequence: CASRRDSYSNQPQHF.

CDR3 loop: CASSQDDLPQETQYF. The CDR3 nucleotides are TGTGCCAGCAGCCAAGATGATCTACCACAAGAGACCCAGTACTTC. The J gene is TRBJ2-5, the V gene TRBV4-2; no firm D call. V was trimmed by 0 bases and J by 2 bases, leaving 10 bases between them. Looked up from germline, CDR1 is LGHNA and CDR2 is YNFKEQ. This CDR3 contains 15 residues.

The chain is built from TRBV2 and TRBJ2-7; 9 positions match TRBD2. This CDR3 has 15 amino acids. V lost 4 bases to trimming and J lost 0 bases; unmatched junction nucleotides: 4. Per germline, CDR1 SNHLY and CDR2 FYNNEI. Written as DNA, the CDR3 is TGTGCCAGCAGTGTGGGAGCGGGGGGCTCCTACGAGCAGTACTTC. Protein sequence: CASSVGAGGSYEQYF. Full variable domain (missing parts from reference TRBV2 and TRBJ2-7): EPEVTQTPSHQVTQMGQEVILRCVPISNHLYFYWYRQILGQKVEFLVSFYNNEISEKSEIFDDQFSVERPDGSNFTLKIRSTKLEDSAMYFCASSVGAGGSYEQYFGPGTRLTVT.

This sequence joins TRBV19 and TRBJ1-5; TRBD1 aligns across 10 bases. This CDR3 has 15 residues. Per the germline V gene, CDR1 is LNHDA and CDR2 is SQIVND (reference sequence). J gave up 5 bases and V 5 bases, and 6 bases lay outside the gene matches. For the CDR3, the DNA is TGTGCCAGTAGTTTAAAGACAGGGGGCCATCAGCCCCAGCATTTT. The encoded protein is CASSLKTGGHQPQHF.

This clone was seen a handful of times. CDR3 nucleotide sequence: TGTGCCACCAGCCCGTCGGGGGCTAACTATGGCTACACCTTC. Its translation: CATSPSGANYGYTF. The chain has TRBV15 and TRBJ1-2; D is possibly TRBD1 (5 bases). Trimming pared 5 bases from V and 0 bases from J, leaving 10 bases between. CDR1 is LNHNV and CDR2 is YYDKDF in the germline V gene (reference sequence). The CDR3 runs 14 residues.

This chain links TRBV7-8 with TRBJ2-4, with D tentatively TRBD2 (7 bases). From germline, CDR1 is SGHVS and CDR2 FQNEAQ. V was cut by 0 bases and J by 5 bases, with 8 bases left in between. This CDR3 spans 14 amino acids. The CDR3 is CASSLAGGQNIQYF. CDR3 coding DNA: TGTGCCAGCAGCTTAGCGGGGGGGCAAAACATTCAGTACTTC.

The chain links TRBV6-5 to TRBJ1-5, with 9 bases matching TRBD1. CDR1 and CDR2 from the germline V gene are MNHEY and SVGAGI. This CDR3 comprises 14 residues. V was clipped by 5 bases and J by 5 bases; unmatched bases: 4. The DNA of the CDR3 is TGTGCCAGCAGTACAAGACAGGGGGATCAGCCCCAGCATTTT. Translation: CASSTRQGDQPQHF.

The chain uses TRBV6-6 and TRBJ2-5; possible D gene TRBD2, 7 bases. This CDR3 is 12 amino acids long. Germline V CDR1 and CDR2: MNHNY, SVGAGI (reference sequence). Trimming cost V 6 bases and J 5 bases, with 10 bases left between them. CDR3 nucleotide sequence: TGTGCCAGCAGGGCGGGGGCCGAGACCCAGTACTTC. Translated: CASRAGAETQYF.

The chain employs TRBV10-3 and TRBJ2-5, with D tentatively TRBD1 (7 bases). This CDR3 spans 17 amino acids. With 3 bases removed from V and 9 bases from J, the gap between germline ends came to 26 bases. Looked up from germline, CDR1 is ENHRY and CDR2 is SYGVKD. In DNA, the CDR3 is TGTGCCATCAGTGACCCTGACAGGGTGGTAGGAGTAGCGGCCCAGTACTTC. Encoded protein: CAISDPDRVVGVAAQYF.

V gene TRBV9 combines with J gene TRBJ1-1; D call uncertain. The CDR3 is 13 amino acids. Trimming stripped 5 bases from V and 1 base from J, with 9 bases between. Germline CDR1 SGDLS, CDR2 YYNGEE. For the CDR3, the DNA is TGTGCCAGCAGAGGCCGAGGGAACACTGAAGCTTTCTTT. Amino acid sequence: CASRGRGNTEAFF.

The table lists this clone with a few counts. This chain connects TRBV5-1 to TRBJ2-3; TRBD1 aligns across 7 bases. Germline-derived CDR1 and CDR2 are SGHRS and YFSETQ. The CDR3 has 16 amino acids. The V segment lost 0 bases and the J segment 0 bases; nucleotides outside the gene matches: 4. CDR3 protein: CASSLGQGTSTDTQYF. The CDR3 DNA reads TGCGCCAGCAGCTTGGGACAGGGCACTAGCACAGATACGCAGTATTTT. Using reference TRBV5-1 and TRBJ2-3 for the parts outside the CDR3, the full variable domain is KAGVTQTPRYLIKTRGQQVTLSCSPISGHRSVSWYQQTPGQGLQFLFEYFSETQRNKGNFPGRFSGRQFSNSRSEMNVSTLELGDSALYLCASSLGQGTSTDTQYFGPGTRLTVL.

The rearrangement joins TRBV30 to TRBJ2-3, with 8 bases aligning to TRBD2. The trim removed 2 bases at V and 1 base at J, leaving 2 bases unmatched. CDR3 length: 14 amino acids. The germline gives CDR1 GTSNPN, CDR2 SVGIG (reference sequence). The CDR3: CAWSILAGTDTQYF. CDR3 DNA sequence: TGTGCCTGGAGTATACTAGCGGGCACAGATACGCAGTATTTT. Variable domain in full (rest from reference TRBV30 and TRBJ2-3): SQTIHQWPATLVQPVGSPLSLECTVEGTSNPNLYWYRQAAGRGLQLLFYSVGIGQISSEVPQNLSASRPQDRQFILSSKKLLLSDSGFYLCAWSILAGTDTQYFGPGTRLTVL.

The chain is built from TRBV12-2 and TRBJ1-5; the table's D call, TRBD1, was not checked against the DNA. TRBV12-2 is a listed pseudogene. This CDR3 comprises 18 residues. CDR3 coding DNA: TGTGCAAGTCGCATAGGGACAGGCTCAAGCTTTAGCAATCAGCCCCAGCATTTT. This gives the protein CASRIGTGSSFSNQPQHF.

V gene TRBV5-8 combines with J gene TRBJ1-2, with 9 bases lining up with TRBD1. V dropped 1 base and J dropped 3; count of bases not matched to a gene: 4. There are 15 residues in the CDR3. CDR1 is SGHTS, CDR2 YDEGEE, per germline. In DNA, the CDR3 is TGTGCCAGCAGCTTGCAAGGACAGGGGTACTATGGCTACACCTTC. Translation: CASSLQGQGYYGYTF.

The chain carries TRBV6-6 and TRBJ1-2, with 7 bases lining up with TRBD1. This CDR3 is 17 amino acids long. From germline, CDR1 is MNHNY and CDR2 SVGAGI (reference sequence). The trim removed 5 bases at V and 0 bases at J, leaving 12 bases unmatched. DNA of the CDR3: TGTGCCAGCAGTCCTGGACCGGGACAGACTTCTAACTATGGCTACACCTTC. The encoded protein is CASSPGPGQTSNYGYTF.

The rearrangement joins TRBV6-5 to TRBJ1-5, with 7 positions matching TRBD1. V dropped 5 bases and J dropped 4; count of bases not matched to a gene: 5. The CDR3 extends over 14 amino acids. CDR1 and CDR2 (germline): MNHEY, SVGAGI. The CDR3 sequence: CASSQTGNNQPQHF. CDR3 coding DNA: TGTGCCAGCAGTCAGACAGGGAATAATCAGCCCCAGCATTTT.

The chain couples TRBV27 to TRBJ1-5; the D gene is possibly TRBD1 (6 bases). The germline V gene encodes CDR1 MNHEY and CDR2 SMNVEV (reference sequence). This CDR3 comprises 15 residues. The germline V and J ends were trimmed by 5 bases and 0 bases, with 11 bases remaining between them. This CDR3 is CASSLGQHSNQPQHF. The CDR3, as DNA: TGTGCCAGCAGTCTAGGACAGCATAGCAATCAGCCCCAGCATTTT.

The chain links TRBV6-5 to TRBJ2-1, with D perhaps matching TRBD2 (6 bases). The CDR3 has 16 residues. Germline lookup yields CDR1 MNHEY and CDR2 SVGAGI. The germline V and J ends were trimmed by 2 bases and 0 bases, with 11 bases remaining between them. In DNA form, the CDR3 reads TGTGCCAGCAGTTACAGGGGACTGAGCTCCTACAATGAGCAGTTCTTC. This sequence encodes CASSYRGLSSYNEQFF.

This clone has a single count. The chain has TRBV6-4 and TRBJ1-2, with TRBD1 matching 10 bases. The CDR3 has 14 amino acids. Germline V lookup: CDR1 MRHNA, CDR2 SNTAGT. V gave up 6 bases and J gave up 8 bases; unmatched junction bases: 9. Written as DNA, the CDR3 is TGTGCCAGCAGAGCAGACAGGGGGCAGGGAGGCTACACCTTC. Protein sequence: CASRADRGQGGYTF.